These 26 T cell receptor beta chains originate from one sample sequenced in a study of human T cells and chemical hapten exposure. Time point defined: patch test 3, about 24 weeks after DPC sensitization. Treatment noted: therapeutic diphenylcyclopropenone sensitization with weekly scalp DPC. TCRdb re-called the RACE reads with MiXCR, one entry per CDR3 protein. The sample holds 99,000 or so distinct CDR3 sequences, less than 35% seen once. The sequencing here drew on whole blood, taken in connection with sensitization to the hapten diphenylcyclopropenone (DPC). Receptor source: a man aged 35 to 55 with alopecia areata. Some clones in this sample may be carry-over from other donors' samples.

A note on this clonotype: At one end, the junction sequence differs from germline, possibly due to a read error. The rearrangement joins TRBV18 to TRBJ2-5; D is uncertain. The CDR3 is made up of 12 amino acids. The V gene's germline CDR1 is KGHSH and CDR2 LQKENI. CDR3 DNA sequence: TGTGCCAACTCACCTCCAATAGAGACCCAGTACTTC. Residues: CANSPPIETQYF.

This chain links TRBV7-2 with TRBJ2-2; TRBD2 is a possible D gene (6 bases). CDR1 and CDR2 from the germline V gene are SGHTA and FQGNSA. Trimming left V 1 base short and J 1 base short, with 13 bases between. The length of the CDR3 is 17 residues. The CDR3 DNA follows: TGTGCCAGCAGCTTAGGCAGACTAGTTAGGAACACCGGGGAGCTGTTTTTT. Residues: CASSLGRLVRNTGELFF.

V is TRBV29-1 and J is TRBJ1-1; TRBD1 aligns across 7 bases. Germline V gene sequence: CDR1 SQVTM, CDR2 ANQGSEA. The J segment lost 2 bases and the V segment lost 8 bases, leaving 8 bases of the junction unmatched. There are 13 residues in the CDR3. DNA for the CDR3: TGCAGCATGTACAGGGGAGGAAACACTGAAGCTTTCTTT. This sequence encodes CSMYRGGNTEAFF.

The gene calls are TRBV5-5 and TRBJ2-7; TRBD1 matches at 7 bases. V gave up 4 bases and J gave up 0 bases; unmatched junction bases: 7. Germline-derived CDR1 and CDR2 are SGHKS and YYEKEE (reference sequence). The CDR3 is 15 residues long. The CDR3 here is CASSPGQVNSYEQYF. CDR3 DNA: TGTGCCAGCAGCCCCGGACAGGTTAACTCCTACGAGCAGTACTTC.

The V gene is TRBV23-1, the J gene TRBJ2-7; possible D gene TRBD2, 5 bases. TRBV23-1 is recorded as an ORF, its role being uncertain. This CDR3 has 14 amino acids. Deletions cut 5 bases from V and 4 bases from J, with 15 bases between. The CDR3 sequence: CASSSPSWDYEQYF. CDR3 nucleotides: TGCGCCAGCAGTTCCCCTAGCTGGGATTACGAGCAGTACTTC.

The rearrangement joins TRBV5-6 to TRBJ2-1; D is unclear. The CDR3 runs 14 residues. V shed 7 bases and J shed 4 bases, with 15 bases lying between them. Per the germline V gene, CDR1 is SGHDT and CDR2 is YYEEEE. Written as DNA, the CDR3 is TGTGCCAGCTTAAGCCTGCTATATTACAATGAGCAGTTCTTC. It is translated as CASLSLLYYNEQFF.

The CDR3 is CASSYLLAGAGELFF. The CDR3, as DNA: TGTGCCAGCAGTTACTTATTAGCGGGAGCCGGGGAGCTGTTTTTT. The chain combines TRBV6-5 with TRBJ2-2, with 9 bases matching TRBD2. CDR1 and CDR2 (germline): MNHEY, SVGAGI. J lost 6 bases, V lost 1 base, and 3 bases had no gene match. The CDR3 has 15 residues.

This clonotype was picked up one time. This sequence joins TRBV27 and TRBJ2-5, with D possibly TRBD1 on 5 matching bases. Germline V gene data show CDR1 as MNHEY and CDR2 as SMNVEV (reference sequence). The CDR3 extends over 16 amino acids. V lost 4 bases and J lost 4, with 19 bases in between. The CDR3 sequence: CASSYDSLPGRETQYF. CDR3 bases: TGTGCCAGCAGTTATGACTCCCTCCCAGGGCGAGAGACCCAGTACTTC.

DNA for the CDR3: TGTGCCAGCAGCCTTGGACAGGGGCTTCCAAGGAGTGGCTACACCTTC. Translation: CASSLGQGLPRSGYTF. The chain recombines TRBV12-3 or TRBV12-4 with TRBJ1-2; 9 positions match TRBD1. With 6 bases clipped from V and 7 bases from J, the junction kept 15 bases outside the gene matches. CDR3 length: 16 amino acids.

CDR3 region: CASSGQVGDTQYF. Here the CDR3 DNA reads TGTGCCAGCAGTGGACAGGTCGGAGATACGCAGTATTTT. The V and J genes are TRBV12-3 or TRBV12-4 and TRBJ2-3; 7 nucleotides agree with TRBD1. The J segment lost 5 bases and the V segment lost 5 bases, leaving 4 bases of the junction unmatched. CDR3 length: 13 amino acids.

The CDR3 nucleotides are TGTGCCAGCAAACTACAGGGGGCCGGGTACAATGAGCAGTTCTTC. Translating it yields CASKLQGAGYNEQFF. The chain has TRBV6-2 or TRBV6-3 and TRBJ2-1, with 9 bases fitting TRBD1. CDR3 length equals 15 residues. CDR1 MNHEY and CDR2 SVGEGT come from the germline V gene. Germline trimming cut 7 bases from V and 4 bases from J; bases unmatched to any gene: 8.

The chain joins TRBV4-2 to TRBJ2-5, with 7 bases that match TRBD2. Per the germline V gene, CDR1 is LGHNA and CDR2 is YNFKEQ. V trimming: 1 base; J trimming: 5 bases; junction bases outside the gene matches: 10. This CDR3 is 16 amino acids long. The CDR3 sequence: CASSQGGQRGPETQYF. The CDR3 DNA sequence: TGTGCCAGCAGCCAAGGGGGTCAGCGGGGTCCGGAGACCCAGTACTTC.

The chain links TRBV20-1 to TRBJ2-7; 13 bases align to TRBD2. CDR1 DFQATT and CDR2 SNEGSKA come from the germline V gene (reference sequence). The junction had 17 bases not matched to a gene; V was cut back by 3 bases and J by 3 bases. The CDR3 is 19 amino acids. CDR3 sequence reads: CSARSPGLAGSWTVYEQYF. CDR3 coding DNA: TGCAGTGCTAGGAGTCCGGGACTAGCGGGATCCTGGACGGTCTACGAGCAGTACTTC.

The J gene is TRBJ2-3, the V gene TRBV20-1; 12 bases are shared with TRBD2. The junction had 5 bases not matched to a gene; V was cut back by 6 bases and J by 4 bases. The CDR3 runs to 14 residues. CDR1 is DFQATT and CDR2 is SNEGSKA in the germline V gene (reference sequence). CDR3 protein: CSAERLAGADTQYF. CDR3 sequence (DNA): TGCAGTGCCGAACGACTAGCGGGAGCAGATACGCAGTATTTT.

This clonotype was seen a single time. This chain links TRBV24-1 with TRBJ1-3; D is uncertain. V gave up 7 bases and J gave up 0 bases, with 3 bases separating them. This CDR3 has 12 residues. Per germline, CDR1 KGHDR and CDR2 SFDVKD. CDR3 residues: CATRDSGNTIYF. CDR3 coding DNA: TGTGCCACCAGAGACTCTGGAAACACCATATATTTT.

The table lists this clonotype with a few counts. CDR3 in DNA: TGTGCCAGCACCCCGGGACAGCCCAATTCACCCCTCCACTTT. Its protein is CASTPGQPNSPLHF. This rearrangement joins TRBV28 to TRBJ1-6; 7 bases match TRBD1. The germline CDR1 and CDR2 sequences are MDHEN and SYDVKM. The CDR3 has 14 amino acids. V was pared by 7 bases and J by 7 bases, with 7 bases of the junction left unmatched. Full variable domain (rest looked up from reference TRBV28 and TRBJ1-6): DVKVTQSSRYLVKRTGEKVFLECVQDMDHENMFWYRQDPGLGLRLIYFSYDVKMKEKGDIPEGYSVSREKKERFSLILESASTNQTSMYLCASTPGQPNSPLHFGNGTRLTVT.

The rearrangement uses TRBV7-9 and TRBJ2-6; TRBD1 might be the D (5 bases). Germline V lookup: CDR1 SEHNR, CDR2 FQNEAQ (reference sequence). Trimming shortened V by 5 bases and J by 0 bases, and 23 bases separated the two germline ends. This CDR3 spans 20 amino acids. The CDR3 spells CASSHPRPGSSGSGANVLTF. CDR3 nucleotides: TGTGCCAGCAGCCATCCCCGGCCAGGGTCCTCGGGCTCTGGGGCCAACGTCCTGACTTTC.

J is TRBJ2-3 and V is TRBV18; D not certain. V lost 3 bases and J 0 bases, leaving 13 bases between the germline ends. Germline V gene sequence: CDR1 KGHSH, CDR2 LQKENI. This CDR3 is 16 amino acids long. CDR3 in amino acids: CASSPRERTSTDTQYF. CDR3 nucleotides: TGTGCCAGCTCACCTCGAGAGCGAACTAGCACAGATACGCAGTATTTT. Combining the CDR3 with reference TRBV18 and TRBJ2-3 gives the whole variable domain NAGVMQNPRHLVRRRGQEARLRCSPMKGHSHVYWYRQLPEEGLKFMVYLQKENIIDESGMPKERFSAEFPKEGPSILRIQQVVRGDSAAYFCASSPRERTSTDTQYFGPGTRLTVL.

The V call is TRBV28, the J call TRBJ2-1; no clear D. In germline, CDR1 is MDHEN, CDR2 SYDVKM. Trimming left V 11 bases short and J 0 bases short, with 14 bases between. The CDR3 spans 14 residues. The CDR3 loop reads CACYPASSYNEQFF. Here the CDR3 DNA reads TGTGCCTGCTATCCGGCGAGCTCCTACAATGAGCAGTTCTTC.

The chain joins TRBV6-2 or TRBV6-3 to TRBJ1-5; 10 nucleotides align to TRBD1. Germline values: CDR1 MNHEY, CDR2 SVGEGT. The length of the CDR3 is 15 residues. Unmatched junction bases numbered 3, after V lost 0 bases and J lost 7 bases. CDR3 bases: TGTGCCAGCAGTTACTCATCGACAGGGGGCCAGCCCCAGCATTTT. This gives the protein CASSYSSTGGQPQHF.

The sample holds one count of this clonotype. V usage is TRBV25-1 and J usage is TRBJ1-2; possible D gene TRBD1, 5 bases. Trimming removed 1 base at V and 4 bases at J, with 7 bases between. Germline V lookup: CDR1 MGHDK, CDR2 SYGVNS. The CDR3 runs to 13 residues. The CDR3 coding sequence is TGTGCCAGCAGTGAATGGGGGGGCTATGGCTACACCTTC. This encodes CASSEWGGYGYTF.

This chain links TRBV2 with TRBJ2-1; D gene ambiguous. Germline lookup yields CDR1 SNHLY and CDR2 FYNNEI. This CDR3 has 10 residues. V lost 6 bases and J lost 7, with 4 bases in between. This CDR3 reads CASRRNEQFF. The CDR3 coding sequence is TGTGCCAGCAGACGGAATGAGCAGTTCTTC.

The genes are TRBV6-2 or TRBV6-3 and TRBJ1-1; TRBD1 is a possible D gene (5 bases). V was pared by 2 bases and J by 3 bases, with 16 bases between. CDR3 length: 16 amino acids. In germline, CDR1 is MNHEY, CDR2 SVGEGT. The CDR3 sequence is CASSYRGPVVDTEAFF. The CDR3 nucleotides are TGTGCCAGCAGTTACCGGGGACCAGTGGTGGACACTGAAGCTTTCTTT.

V gene TRBV3-2 combines with J gene TRBJ2-1; the table's D call, TRBD1, has no DNA check behind it. TRBV3-2 is shown as a pseudogene. CDR3 length: 13 residues. CDR3 nucleotides: TGTGCCAGCAGCTCCCGGGGCCGCAATGAGCAGTTCTTC. Translating it yields CASSSRGRNEQFF.

A few counts support this clonotype. The V gene is TRBV28, the J gene TRBJ2-7, with 7 positions matching TRBD2. V gave up 5 bases and J gave up 4 bases; unmatched junction bases: 11. Germline V lookup: CDR1 MDHEN, CDR2 SYDVKM. This CDR3 has 15 amino acids. The CDR3 DNA sequence: TGTGCCAGCAGTAGCCCCTGGGAGGGCCGGTACGAGCAGTACTTC. As protein: CASSSPWEGRYEQYF.

This clonotype was detected a few times. The genes are TRBV9 and TRBJ2-3; TRBD2 is a possible D gene (6 bases). Per the germline V gene, CDR1 is SGDLS and CDR2 is YYNGEE. Trimming left V 0 bases short and J 0 bases short, with 11 bases between. CDR3 size: 16 residues. CDR3 DNA sequence: TGTGCCAGCAGCGTAGGCAGCGGGTCTAGCACAGATACGCAGTATTTT. Amino acids: CASSVGSGSSTDTQYF. The variable domain in full, completed from reference TRBV9 and TRBJ2-3, reads DSGVTQTPKHLITATGQRVTLRCSPRSGDLSVYWYQQSLDQGLQFLIQYYNGEERAKGNILERFSAQQFPDLHSELNLSSLELGDSALYFCASSVGSGSSTDTQYFGPGTRLTVL.